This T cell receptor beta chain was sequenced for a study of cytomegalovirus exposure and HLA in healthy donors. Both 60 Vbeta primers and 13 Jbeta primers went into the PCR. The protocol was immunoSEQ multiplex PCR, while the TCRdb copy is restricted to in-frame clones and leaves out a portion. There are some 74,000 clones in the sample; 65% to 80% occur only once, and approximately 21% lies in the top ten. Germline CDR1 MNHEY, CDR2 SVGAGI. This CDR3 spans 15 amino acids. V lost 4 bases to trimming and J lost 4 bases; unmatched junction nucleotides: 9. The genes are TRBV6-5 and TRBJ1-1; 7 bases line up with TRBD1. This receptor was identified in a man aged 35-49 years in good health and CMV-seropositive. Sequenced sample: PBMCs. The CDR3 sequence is CASSSPGQKATEAFF. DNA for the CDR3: TGTGCCAGCAGTTCCCCGGGACAGAAGGCCACTGAAGCTTTCTTT.